These T cell receptor beta chains were read from a single sample in a study of breast tumors, draining lymph nodes, adjacent tissues. MiXCR, applied by TCRdb to the multiplex PCR reads, yields one record per CDR3 protein. The sample yields 15,000 to 20,000 distinct CDR3 sequences, about 64% seen once. Sequenced sample: tumor-adjacent breast tissue. Receptors were obtained from a female donor with breast cancer. Some clones in this sample may be carry-over from other donors' samples. Each CDR3 is given with its conserved first and last residue. The D gene is left open where the match is weak. The listing skips clone size in some rows; elsewhere it reads once, few, many or a size class.

D: TRBD2
size: few
J: TRBJ2-1
V: TRBV6-4
DNA: TGTGCCAGCAGTCACCGGCCGGGGGGGACCAATGAGCAGTTCTTC
CDR3: CASSHRPGGTNEQFF

D: TRBD2
size: many
J: TRBJ2-1
V: TRBV2
DNA: TGTGCCAGCAGTCTACCTAGCGGGGGCTACAATGAGCAGTTCTTC
CDR3: CASSLPSGGYNEQFF

D: TRBD2
size: medium-sized
J: TRBJ2-2
V: TRBV6-5
DNA: TGTGCCAGCAGTTACGTCCTAGCGGGGGGTAGGGCCGGGGAGCTGTTTTTT
CDR3: CASSYVLAGGRAGELFF

D: TRBD2
size: .
J: TRBJ2-7
V: TRBV20-1
DNA: TGCAGTGCTGTGAGTCGACTAGCGGGTACCTACGAGCAGTACTTC
CDR3: CSAVSRLAGTYEQYF

D: .
size: .
J: TRBJ1-4
V: TRBV7-9
DNA: TGTGCCAGCAGACCCGGGGATAGGGCCCGACCTCAAGAACTGTTTTTT
CDR3: CASRPGDRARPQELFF

D: .
size: .
J: TRBJ2-7
V: TRBV19
DNA: TGTGCCAGTAGTATCAAGGGTACCTCGGGAGCCCCCTACGAGCAGTACTTC
CDR3: CASSIKGTSGAPYEQYF

D: TRBD1
size: .
J: TRBJ1-2
V: TRBV20-1
DNA: TGCAGTGCTAGAGGGACAGGGAACTATGGCTACACCTTC
CDR3: CSARGTGNYGYTF

D: .
size: few
J: TRBJ2-7
V: TRBV20-1
DNA: TGCAGTGCCGTACAGGGCCACGAGCAGTACTTC
CDR3: CSAVQGHEQYF

D: .
size: .
J: TRBJ2-5
V: TRBV7-3
DNA: TGTGCCAGCAGCTCGGGCCCAAGGGGGCAAGAGACCCAGTACTTC
CDR3: CASSSGPRGQETQYF

D: .
size: .
J: TRBJ1-2
V: TRBV2
DNA: TGTGCACGGGGGCGGGGGGTGGCATCCTATGGCTACACCTTC
CDR3: CARGRGVASYGYTF

D: .
size: .
J: TRBJ2-3
V: TRBV5-1
DNA: TGCGCCAGCAGCTTGGCCTGGCCAAGATCCGATACGCAGTATTTT
CDR3: CASSLAWPRSDTQYF

D: .
size: many
J: TRBJ1-1
V: TRBV20-1
DNA: TGCAGTGCCCAGTGGTCAGGGAACACTGAAGCTTTCTTT
CDR3: CSAQWSGNTEAFF